The rows below give T cell receptor beta chains drawn from one sample of a study of T cells in localized non-small cell lung cancer. The repertoire was sequenced with immunoSEQ multiplex PCR; TCRdb's copy has only in-frame clones and lacks some. The sample has around 130,000 clones; around 89% are singletons. Specimen: peripheral blood, collected before any cancer treatment. The receptors come from a female donor older than 55 with stage I lung adenocarcinoma. Both conserved end residues are trimmed from each CDR3. Clone size appears in some rows only: once, few, many, or a class for an expanded clone.

>TRBJ2-5|TRBV15|.
ATSSAGGPVETQY
>TRBJ1-2|TRBV18|.
ASSPSLGGSDGYT
>TRBJ1-4|TRBV4-2|.
ASRGTGDPTNEKLF
>TRBJ1-1|TRBV27|.
ASSSPVTEAF
>TRBJ2-3|TRBV5-8|.
ASSVDRHHADTQY
>TRBJ1-5|TRBV15|.
ATSRTAGNNQPQH
>TRBJ2-5|TRBV2|.
ASSGRLAVQETQY
>TRBJ2-5|TRBV7-3|once
ASSLTGYQETQY
>TRBJ1-4|TRBV6-6|.
ASSYSGQGGEKLF
>TRBJ2-7|TRBV21-1|.
ASSTPRTPYEQY
>TRBJ2-7|TRBV27|.
ASSLWGLAAYEQY
>TRBJ1-4|TRBV10-3|few
AISESKSGGGVGEKLF
>TRBJ2-3|TRBV14|.
ASSQEWGSGSTDTQY
>TRBJ2-3|TRBV19|.
ASTQHPGQGTDTQY
>TRBJ1-1|TRBV7-3|.
ASSLNSYTEAF
>TRBJ2-7|TRBV11-3|.
ASSFSAIRYEQY
>TRBJ1-1|TRBV29-1|.
SVARGGTEAF
>TRBJ1-1|TRBV5-4|.
ASSIMGLGNTEAF
>TRBJ2-1|TRBV5-1|.
ASSFWASGKNNEQF
>TRBJ2-7|TRBV28|.
ASRGGTEQY
>TRBJ2-3|TRBV5-4|.
ASSLGAEADTQY
>TRBJ2-1|TRBV6-1|.
ASSVVGVYNEQF
>TRBJ2-2|TRBV19|.
ASSTDPLAGWVGELF
>TRBJ1-1|TRBV9|once
ASSVGVNRAEYAF
>TRBJ2-2|TRBV6-5|.
ASSYWGRKNTGELF
>TRBJ1-4|TRBV28|.
ASSPRQARRDATNEKLF
>TRBJ2-6|TRBV28|.
ASSFVSSGANVLT